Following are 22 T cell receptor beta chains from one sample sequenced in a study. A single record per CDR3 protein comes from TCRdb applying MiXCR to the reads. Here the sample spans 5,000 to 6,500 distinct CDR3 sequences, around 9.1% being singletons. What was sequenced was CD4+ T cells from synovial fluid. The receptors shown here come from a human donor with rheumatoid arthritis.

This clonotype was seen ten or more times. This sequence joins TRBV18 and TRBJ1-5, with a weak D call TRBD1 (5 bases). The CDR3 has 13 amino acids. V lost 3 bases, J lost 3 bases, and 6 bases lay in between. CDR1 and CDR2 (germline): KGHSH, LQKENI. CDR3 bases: TGTGCCAGCTCACCGGGGGTCAATCAGCCCCAGCATTTT. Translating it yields CASSPGVNQPQHF.

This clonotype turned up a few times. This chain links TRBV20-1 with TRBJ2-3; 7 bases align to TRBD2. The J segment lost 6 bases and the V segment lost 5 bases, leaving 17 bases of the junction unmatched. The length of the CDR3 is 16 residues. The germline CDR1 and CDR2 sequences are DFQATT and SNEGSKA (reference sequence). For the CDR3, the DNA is TGCAGTGCTGGCGATGGCCTAGCGGAAAGGTGGGATACGCAGTATTTT. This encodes CSAGDGLAERWDTQYF.

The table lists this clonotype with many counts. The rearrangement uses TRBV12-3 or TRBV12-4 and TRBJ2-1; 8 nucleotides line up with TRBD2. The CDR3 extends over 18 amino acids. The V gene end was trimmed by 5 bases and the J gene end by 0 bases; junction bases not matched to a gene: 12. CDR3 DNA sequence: TGTGCCAGCAGTCCATCCAGCGGGAGCTTTAGCTCCTACAATGAGCAGTTCTTC. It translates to CASSPSSGSFSSYNEQFF.

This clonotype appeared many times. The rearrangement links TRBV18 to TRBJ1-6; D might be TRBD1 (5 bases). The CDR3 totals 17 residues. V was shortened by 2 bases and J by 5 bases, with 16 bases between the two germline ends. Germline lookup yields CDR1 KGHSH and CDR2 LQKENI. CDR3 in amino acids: CASSPNPVQGNNSPLHF. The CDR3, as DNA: TGTGCCAGCTCACCAAATCCGGTTCAGGGAAATAATTCACCCCTCCACTTT.

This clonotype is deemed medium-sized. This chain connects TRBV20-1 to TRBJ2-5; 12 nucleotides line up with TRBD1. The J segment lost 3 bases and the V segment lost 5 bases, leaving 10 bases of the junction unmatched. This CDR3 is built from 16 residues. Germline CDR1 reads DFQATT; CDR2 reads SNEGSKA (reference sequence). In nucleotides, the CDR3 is TGCAGTGCTGGTGGGACAGGGGGCGGGTGGGAAGAGACCCAGTACTTC. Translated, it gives CSAGGTGGGWEETQYF.

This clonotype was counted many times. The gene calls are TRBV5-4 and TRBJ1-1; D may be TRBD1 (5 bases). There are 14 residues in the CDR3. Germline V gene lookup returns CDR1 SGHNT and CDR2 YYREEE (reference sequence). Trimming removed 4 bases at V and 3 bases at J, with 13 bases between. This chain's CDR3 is CASSPQGLDTEAFF. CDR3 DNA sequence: TGTGCCAGCAGCCCTCAGGGTTTAGACACTGAAGCTTTCTTT.

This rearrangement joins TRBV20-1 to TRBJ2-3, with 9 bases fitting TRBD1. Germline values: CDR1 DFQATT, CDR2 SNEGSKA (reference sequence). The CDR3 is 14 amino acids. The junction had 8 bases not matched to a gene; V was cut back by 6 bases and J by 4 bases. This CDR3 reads CSAPDRGNSDTQYF. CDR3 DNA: TGCAGTGCCCCGGACAGGGGAAATTCAGATACGCAGTATTTT.

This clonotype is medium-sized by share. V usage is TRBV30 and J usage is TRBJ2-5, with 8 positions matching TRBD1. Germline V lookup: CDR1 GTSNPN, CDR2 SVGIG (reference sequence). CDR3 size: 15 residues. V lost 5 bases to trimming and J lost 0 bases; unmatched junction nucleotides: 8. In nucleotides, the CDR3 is TGTGCCTGGGCCCCGAGACAGGGGTACCAAGAGACCCAGTACTTC. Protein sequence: CAWAPRQGYQETQYF.

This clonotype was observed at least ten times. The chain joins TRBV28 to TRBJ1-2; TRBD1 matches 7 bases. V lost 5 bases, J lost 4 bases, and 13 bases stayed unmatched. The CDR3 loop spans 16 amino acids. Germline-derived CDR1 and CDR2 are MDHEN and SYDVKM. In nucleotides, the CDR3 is TGTGCCAGCAGTGCAGGGACAGCCCGTGACCTCTATGGCTACACCTTC. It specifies CASSAGTARDLYGYTF.

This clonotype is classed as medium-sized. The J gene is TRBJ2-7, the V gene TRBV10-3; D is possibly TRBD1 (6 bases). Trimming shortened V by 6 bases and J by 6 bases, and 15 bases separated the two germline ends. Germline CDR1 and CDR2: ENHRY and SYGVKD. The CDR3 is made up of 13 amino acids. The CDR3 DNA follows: TGTGCCATCAGCTCAGGGGTATTGGGCGAGCAGTACTTC. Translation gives CAISSGVLGEQYF.

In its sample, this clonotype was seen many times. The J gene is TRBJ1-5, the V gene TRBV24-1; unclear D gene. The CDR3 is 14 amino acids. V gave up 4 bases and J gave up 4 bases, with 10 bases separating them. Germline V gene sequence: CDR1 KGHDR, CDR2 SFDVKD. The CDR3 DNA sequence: TGTGCCACCAGTGACCAGACTACAAATCAGCCCCAGCATTTT. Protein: CATSDQTTNQPQHF.

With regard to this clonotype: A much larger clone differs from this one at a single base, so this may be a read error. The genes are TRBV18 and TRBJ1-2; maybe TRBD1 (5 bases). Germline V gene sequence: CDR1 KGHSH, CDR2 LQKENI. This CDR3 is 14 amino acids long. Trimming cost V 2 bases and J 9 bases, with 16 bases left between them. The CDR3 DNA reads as TGTGCCAGCTCACCAGGTACAGGCCAATATAGCTACACCTTC. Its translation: CASSPGTGQYSYTF.

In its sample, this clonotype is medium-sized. CDR3 sequence reads: CASRNQGDQPQHF. CDR3 DNA sequence: TGTGCCAGTAGGAACCAGGGCGATCAGCCCCAGCATTTT. V and J are TRBV19 and TRBJ1-5, with D tentatively TRBD1 (5 bases). V was shortened by 6 bases and J by 5 bases, with 11 bases between the two germline ends. The CDR3 loop spans 13 amino acids. Germline-derived CDR1 and CDR2 are LNHDA and SQIVND (reference sequence).

CDR3: CASSSGNTEAFF. In DNA form, the CDR3 reads TGTGCCAGCAGTTCGGGGAACACTGAAGCTTTCTTT. This chain links TRBV28 with TRBJ1-1; D not certain. Germline V gives CDR1 MDHEN, CDR2 SYDVKM. This CDR3 is 12 amino acids long. With 4 bases removed from V and 1 base from J, the gap between germline ends came to 4 bases.

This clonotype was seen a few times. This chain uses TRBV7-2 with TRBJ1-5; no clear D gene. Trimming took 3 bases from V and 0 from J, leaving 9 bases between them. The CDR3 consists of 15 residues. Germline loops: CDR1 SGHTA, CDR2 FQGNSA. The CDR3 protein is CASSFVGNSNQPQHF. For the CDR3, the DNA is TGTGCCAGCAGCTTTGTGGGCAATAGCAATCAGCCCCAGCATTTT.

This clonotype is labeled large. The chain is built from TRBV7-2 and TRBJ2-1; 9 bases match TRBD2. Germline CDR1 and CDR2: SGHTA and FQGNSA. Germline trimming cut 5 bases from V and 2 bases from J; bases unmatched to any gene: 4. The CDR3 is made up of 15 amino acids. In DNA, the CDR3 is TGTGCCAGCAGCATTAGCGGGAGCACCTACAATGAGCAGTTCTTC. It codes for CASSISGSTYNEQFF.

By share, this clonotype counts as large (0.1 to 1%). The CDR3 coding sequence is TGTGCCAGCAGCTTTGGGACAGTGAACACTGAAGCTTTCTTT. It is translated as CASSFGTVNTEAFF. The rearrangement joins TRBV7-2 to TRBJ1-1, with 7 positions matching TRBD1. CDR1 and CDR2 from the germline V gene are SGHTA and FQGNSA. V dropped 3 bases and J dropped 0; count of bases not matched to a gene: 1. This CDR3 spans 14 amino acids.

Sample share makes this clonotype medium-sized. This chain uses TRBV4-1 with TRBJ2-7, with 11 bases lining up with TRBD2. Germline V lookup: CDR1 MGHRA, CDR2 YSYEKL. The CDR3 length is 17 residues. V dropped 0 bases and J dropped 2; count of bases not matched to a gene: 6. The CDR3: CASSQDLLAGGTYEQYF. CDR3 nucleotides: TGCGCCAGCAGCCAAGATCTTCTAGCGGGAGGCACCTACGAGCAGTACTTC.

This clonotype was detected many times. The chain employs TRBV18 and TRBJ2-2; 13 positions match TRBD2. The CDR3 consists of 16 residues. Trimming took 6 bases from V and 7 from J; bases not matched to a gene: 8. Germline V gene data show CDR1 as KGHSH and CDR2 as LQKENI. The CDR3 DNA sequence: TGTGCCAGCTCTCCGGGACTAGCGGGAAATCTCGGGGAGCTGTTTTTT. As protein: CASSPGLAGNLGELFF.

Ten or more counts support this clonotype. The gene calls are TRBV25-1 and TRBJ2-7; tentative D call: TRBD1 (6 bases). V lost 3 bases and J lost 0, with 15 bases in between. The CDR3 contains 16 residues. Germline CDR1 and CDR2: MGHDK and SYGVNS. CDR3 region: CASSDSGWTDSYEQYF. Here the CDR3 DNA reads TGTGCCAGCAGTGATTCGGGATGGACAGACTCCTACGAGCAGTACTTC.

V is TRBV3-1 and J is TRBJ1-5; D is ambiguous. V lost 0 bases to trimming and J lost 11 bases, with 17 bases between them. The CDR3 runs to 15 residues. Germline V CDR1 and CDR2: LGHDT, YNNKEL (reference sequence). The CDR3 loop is CASSQDLAGCKAQHF. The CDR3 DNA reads TGTGCCAGCAGCCAAGATCTCGCGGGGTGTAAGGCCCAGCATTTT.

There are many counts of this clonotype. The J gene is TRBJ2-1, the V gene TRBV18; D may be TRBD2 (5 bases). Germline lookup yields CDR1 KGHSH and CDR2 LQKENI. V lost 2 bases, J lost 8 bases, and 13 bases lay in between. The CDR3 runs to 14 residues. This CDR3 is CASSPGVARDEQFF. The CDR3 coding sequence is TGTGCCAGCTCACCAGGGGTCGCGCGGGATGAGCAGTTCTTC. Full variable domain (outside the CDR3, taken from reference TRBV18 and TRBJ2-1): NAGVMQNPRHLVRRRGQEARLRCSPMKGHSHVYWYRQLPEEGLKFMVYLQKENIIDESGMPKERFSAEFPKEGPSILRIQQVVRGDSAAYFCASSPGVARDEQFFGPGTRLTVL.